Sequencing of this TCR beta chain was carried out in a study of T cell responses to AZD1222 COVID-19 vaccine. Trimming removed 6 bases from V and 7 bases from J, with 13 bases in between. This CDR3 region has 13 residues. With respect to this clone: As yet, its antigen is unknown.

Notes on the study in general: Baseline seropositivity characterized only six AZD1222 recipients.

Some clones are missing from TCRdb's copy, which holds only in-frame ones; the method was immunoSEQ multiplex PCR. The sample contains roughly 77,000 clones, approximately 90% of which appear only once. The clonotype originates from an adult who received the AZD1222 COVID-19 vaccine. V usage is TRBV12-3 or TRBV12-4 and J usage is TRBJ1-5, with D possibly TRBD1 on 6 matching bases. The sequencing used peripheral blood, collected 28 days after the second AZD1222 dose. The CDR3 sequence: CASSPGQNQPQHF. The CDR3 coding sequence is TGTGCCAGCAGCCCAGGACAGAACCAGCCCCAGCATTTT.